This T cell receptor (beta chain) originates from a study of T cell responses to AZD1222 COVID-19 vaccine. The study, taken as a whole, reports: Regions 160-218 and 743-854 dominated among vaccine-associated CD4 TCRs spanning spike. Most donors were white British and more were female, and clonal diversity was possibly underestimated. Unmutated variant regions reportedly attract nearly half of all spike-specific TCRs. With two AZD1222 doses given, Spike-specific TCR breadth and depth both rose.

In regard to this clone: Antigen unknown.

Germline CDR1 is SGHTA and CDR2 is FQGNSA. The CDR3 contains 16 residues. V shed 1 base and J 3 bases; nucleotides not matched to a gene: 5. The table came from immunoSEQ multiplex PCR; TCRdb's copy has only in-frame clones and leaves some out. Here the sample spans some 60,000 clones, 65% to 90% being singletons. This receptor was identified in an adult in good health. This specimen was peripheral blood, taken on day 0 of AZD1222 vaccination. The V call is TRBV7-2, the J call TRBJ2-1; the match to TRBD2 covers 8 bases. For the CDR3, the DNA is TGTGCCAGCAGCTTAGTAACTAGCGGATTCTACAATGAGCAGTTCTTC. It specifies CASSLVTSGFYNEQFF. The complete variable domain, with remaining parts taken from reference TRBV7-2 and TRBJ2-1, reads GAGVSQSPSNKVTEKGKDVELRCDPISGHTALYWYRQSLGQGLEFLIYFQGNSAPDKSGLPSDRFSAERTGGSVSTLTIQRTQQEDSAVYLCASSLVTSGFYNEQFFGPGTRLTVL.